Presented here are 18 T cell receptor beta chains from one specimen sequenced in a study of OX40 agonist ivuxolimab in advanced cancers. Generated by immunoSEQ multiplex PCR, the TCRdb table keeps only in-frame clones and is missing some. The sample includes around 99,000 clones, about 91% seen only once; the top ten take roughly 1.1%. This sample comprised CD4+ or CD8+ T cells sorted from blood, obtained in a trial of the OX40 agonist ivuxolimab. These receptors were taken from an adult with an advanced solid tumor such as melanoma, head and neck, liver or kidney cancer.

This clone was detected only once. This chain uses TRBV9 with TRBJ2-5; D is possibly TRBD2 (5 bases). The CDR3 covers 15 residues. Germline-derived CDR1 and CDR2 are SGDLS and YYNGEE. V lost 4 bases and J 5 bases, leaving 18 bases between the germline ends. CDR3 nucleotides: TGTGCCAGCAGCCCCCGAGAGCTAGCCAGGGAGACCCAGTACTTC. Translating gives CASSPRELARETQYF.

The rearrangement uses TRBV6-5 and TRBJ2-7; TRBD2 matches 9 bases. The V and J ends lost 7 bases and 2 bases, in that order; junction bases with no gene match: 9. The CDR3 runs to 15 residues. Germline loops: CDR1 MNHEY, CDR2 SVGAGI. The CDR3 region is CASTLGTSKTYEQYF. CDR3 nucleotides: TGTGCCAGCACGTTAGGGACTAGCAAGACCTACGAGCAGTACTTC.

This clone has only one observation. The rearrangement joins TRBV7-2 to TRBJ2-5; 8 nucleotides match TRBD1. Trimming cost V 6 bases and J 3 bases; bases outside gene matches: 3. The CDR3 has 13 residues. The germline CDR1 and CDR2 sequences are SGHTA and FQGNSA. The CDR3 DNA follows: TGTGCCAGCAGTACGGGACAGGAAGAGACCCAGTACTTC. It is translated as CASSTGQEETQYF.

This chain joins TRBV5-6 and TRBJ2-7; the match to TRBD2 covers 7 bases. This CDR3 region has 16 residues. CDR1 and CDR2 (germline): SGHDT, YYEEEE. Trimming cost V 0 bases and J 3 bases; bases outside gene matches: 9. The CDR3 DNA reads TGTGCCAGCAGCTTGGGCTTTGGCGGGAGTTTCTACGAGCAGTACTTC. It yields the protein CASSLGFGGSFYEQYF.

The rearrangement links TRBV27 to TRBJ2-7; tentatively, D is TRBD1 or TRBD2 (6 bases each). V dropped 8 bases and J dropped 1 base, with 18 bases sitting between them. CDR1 and CDR2 (germline): MNHEY, SMNVEV (reference sequence). This CDR3 comprises 15 residues. CDR3 region: CASGGSGRDSYEQYF. The CDR3 DNA follows: TGTGCCAGCGGGGGCTCGGGGCGGGATTCCTACGAGCAGTACTTC.

The CDR3 loop is CASSILSGSLAKNIQYF. CDR3 DNA sequence: TGTGCCAGTAGTATCCTAAGCGGGAGTTTAGCCAAAAACATTCAGTACTTC. The rearrangement links TRBV19 to TRBJ2-4; 8 bases agree with TRBD2. Germline V gene sequence: CDR1 LNHDA, CDR2 SQIVND (reference sequence). The V gene end was trimmed by 3 bases and the J gene end by 0 bases; junction bases not matched to a gene: 7. This CDR3 contains 17 residues.

The chain uses TRBV11-2 and TRBJ2-2; D gene unclear. The CDR3 sequence is 12 residues long. Trimming shortened V by 5 bases and J by 7 bases, and 8 bases separated the two germline ends. Germline V gene data show CDR1 as SGHAT and CDR2 as FQNNGV. The CDR3 nucleotides read TGTGCCAGCAGCCTTAGTAACGGGGAGCTGTTTTTT. Its translation is CASSLSNGELFF.

The chain combines TRBV19 with TRBJ2-4; 8 nucleotides match TRBD1. J lost 8 bases, V lost 7 bases, and 16 bases had no gene match. There are 16 residues in the CDR3. Germline CDR1 and CDR2: LNHDA and SQIVND (reference sequence). CDR3 bases: TGTGCCAGTACCCCCTCTAGGACAGGGCAAAACGACATTCAGTACTTC. It encodes CASTPSRTGQNDIQYF.

The V gene is TRBV5-4, the J gene TRBJ2-7; D not certain. V was cut by 5 bases and J by 2 bases, with 11 bases left in between. Germline loops: CDR1 SGHNT, CDR2 YYREEE (reference sequence). The CDR3 runs to 13 residues. CDR3 sequence reads: CASRRDQTYEQYF. The CDR3 DNA reads TGTGCCAGCAGGAGAGACCAAACCTACGAGCAGTACTTC. The full variable domain, with the rest looked up from reference TRBV5-4 and TRBJ2-7, is ETGVTQSPTHLIKTRGQQVTLRCSSQSGHNTVSWYQQALGQGPQFIFQYYREEENGRGNFPPRFSGLQFPNYSSELNVNALELDDSALYLCASRRDQTYEQYFGPGTRLTVT.

This chain connects TRBV4-3 to TRBJ1-1; D is possibly TRBD1 (6 bases). The V gene lost 3 bases and the J gene lost 4 bases, with 18 bases spanning the gap. Per germline, CDR1 LGHNA and CDR2 YSLEER. CDR3 length: 16 residues. CDR3 nucleotides: TGCGCCAGCAGCCACGCCGGGGGCTTCGGAGGCACTGAAGCTTTCTTT. This codes for CASSHAGGFGGTEAFF.

V and J are TRBV28 and TRBJ1-3; maybe TRBD1 (5 bases). V lost 6 bases and J 0 bases, leaving 15 bases between the germline ends. The germline CDR1 and CDR2 sequences are MDHEN and SYDVKM. The CDR3 runs 16 residues. This CDR3 is CASSSPRQSSGNTIYF. CDR3 DNA sequence: TGTGCCAGCAGCTCCCCACGACAGAGCTCTGGAAACACCATATATTTT.

This clone was seen a handful of times. The CDR3 region has the DNA TGCGCCAGCAGTCCATCTACTCTGAACACTGAAGCTTTCTTT. Its translation is CASSPSTLNTEAFF. The chain recombines TRBV10-1 with TRBJ1-1; D is unclear. CDR1 is WNHNN and CDR2 is SYGVQD in the germline V gene (reference sequence). This CDR3 has 14 residues. Trimming left V 5 bases short and J 0 bases short, with 10 bases between.

This clone has a single count. The rearrangement uses TRBV7-9 and TRBJ2-3; 10 bases are shared with TRBD2. The V gene end was trimmed by 2 bases and the J gene end by 9 bases; junction bases not matched to a gene: 11. Germline CDR1 and CDR2: SEHNR and FQNEAQ (reference sequence). This CDR3 is built from 16 residues. CDR3 protein: CASSLPSGRAMETQYF. The CDR3 DNA follows: TGTGCCAGCAGCTTACCGAGCGGGAGGGCCATGGAGACGCAGTATTTT.

The rearrangement uses TRBV5-1 and TRBJ1-1; possibly TRBD1 for D (5 bases). V gave up 0 bases and J gave up 5 bases, with 17 bases separating them. In germline, CDR1 is SGHRS, CDR2 YFSETQ. The CDR3 has 16 amino acids. This chain's CDR3 is CASSLDRSRRVTEAFF. The CDR3 coding sequence is TGCGCCAGCAGCTTGGACAGGAGCCGTCGGGTAACTGAAGCTTTCTTT. Looking up the rest from reference TRBV5-1 and TRBJ1-1 gives the full variable domain: KAGVTQTPRYLIKTRGQQVTLSCSPISGHRSVSWYQQTPGQGLQFLFEYFSETQRNKGNFPGRFSGRQFSNSRSEMNVSTLELGDSALYLCASSLDRSRRVTEAFFGQGTRLTVV.

This clone appeared a single time. The V call is TRBV5-6, the J call TRBJ2-1; a possible D gene is TRBD1 (5 bases). Germline V gene sequence: CDR1 SGHDT, CDR2 YYEEEE. V was cut by 5 bases and J by 0 bases, with 15 bases left in between. The CDR3 contains 16 residues. The CDR3 nucleotides read TGTGCCAGCAGGCAGGGTCCTTCGAGCTCCTACAATGAGCAGTTCTTC. It codes for CASRQGPSSSYNEQFF.

This clone was recorded once. The chain combines TRBV5-1 with TRBJ2-3; TRBD1 might be the D (5 bases). The CDR3 contains 16 residues. V was clipped by 1 base and J by 2 bases, with 14 bases between them. CDR1 and CDR2 (germline): SGHRS, YFSETQ. The CDR3 region has the DNA TGCGCCAGCAGCTTGACTTATGGGGCGTACACAGATACGCAGTATTTT. Protein: CASSLTYGAYTDTQYF.

The chain has TRBV5-4 and TRBJ2-7; 12 nucleotides match TRBD2. With V trimmed by 0 bases and J by 7 bases, 14 bases remained unmatched. The germline V gene encodes CDR1 SGHNT and CDR2 YYREEE (reference sequence). This CDR3 contains 18 residues. In DNA, the CDR3 is TGTGCCAGCAGCTTGGAATCCACTCTAGCGGGGGGGCCACGGGAGCAGTACTTC. Its protein product is CASSLESTLAGGPREQYF.

V usage is TRBV11-3 and J usage is TRBJ2-1; 9 bases agree with TRBD2. Germline CDR1 reads SGHNT; CDR2 reads YENEEA. V gave up 1 base and J gave up 6 bases; unmatched junction bases: 4. The CDR3 is made up of 15 amino acids. CDR3 residues: CASSLVGREGNEQFF. CDR3 DNA: TGTGCCAGCAGCTTAGTTGGGCGGGAGGGCAATGAGCAGTTCTTC. The full variable domain, in which reference TRBV11-3 and TRBJ2-1 provide the parts outside the CDR3, is EAGVVQSPRYKIIEKKQPVAFWCNPISGHNTLYWYLQNLGQGPELLIRYENEEAVDDSQLPKDRFSAERLKGVDSTLKIQPAELGDSAVYLCASSLVGREGNEQFFGPGTRLTVL.